This T cell receptor (beta chain) was retrieved from a study of beta chain features in type 1 diabetes. Study results and limitations: Shortening of TCRB CDR3s, moderate but significant, appeared in all four CD4+ subsets of Type 1 diabetes patients. It was possible that PCR favored shorter templates, equally so in patients and controls.

This clone was counted between two and nine times. As yet, its antigen is unknown. Sequenced material consisted of expressed TCRB transcripts (all of the isolated RNA was reverse transcribed). Measured with immunoSEQ multiplex PCR; TCRdb has only the in-frame clones, and not every one. This table holds 350,000 to 450,000 clones, approximately 15% found once. CDR1 is SGHDN, CDR2 FVKESK, per germline. This CDR3 is 14 amino acids long. V was shortened by 4 bases and J by 4 bases, with 13 bases between the two germline ends. This sequence was found in a man aged 25-45 years in good health. The chain carries TRBV14 and TRBJ1-1; D might be TRBD1 (6 bases). Sequencing was done on a sample of naive CD4+ T cells from blood. This CDR3 reads CASSLGGGSTEAFF. CDR3 DNA sequence: TGTGCCAGCAGCCTTGGGGGCGGGAGCACTGAAGCTTTCTTT.